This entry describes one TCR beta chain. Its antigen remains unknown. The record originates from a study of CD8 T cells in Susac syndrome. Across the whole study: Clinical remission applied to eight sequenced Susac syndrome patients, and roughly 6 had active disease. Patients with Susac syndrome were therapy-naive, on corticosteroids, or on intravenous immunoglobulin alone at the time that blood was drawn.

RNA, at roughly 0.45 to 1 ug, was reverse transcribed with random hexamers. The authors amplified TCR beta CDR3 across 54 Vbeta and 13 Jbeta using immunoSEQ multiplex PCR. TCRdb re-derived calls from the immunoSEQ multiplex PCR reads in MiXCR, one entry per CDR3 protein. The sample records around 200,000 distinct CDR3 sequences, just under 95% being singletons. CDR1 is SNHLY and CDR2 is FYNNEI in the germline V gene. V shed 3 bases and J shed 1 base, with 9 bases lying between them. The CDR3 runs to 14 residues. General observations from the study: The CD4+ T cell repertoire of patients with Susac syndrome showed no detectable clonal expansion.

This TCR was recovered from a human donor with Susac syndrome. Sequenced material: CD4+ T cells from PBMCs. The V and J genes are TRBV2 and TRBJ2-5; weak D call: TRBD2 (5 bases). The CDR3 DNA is TGTGCCAGCAGTGACGTCGGGATCCAAGAGACCCAGTACTTC. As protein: CASSDVGIQETQYF.